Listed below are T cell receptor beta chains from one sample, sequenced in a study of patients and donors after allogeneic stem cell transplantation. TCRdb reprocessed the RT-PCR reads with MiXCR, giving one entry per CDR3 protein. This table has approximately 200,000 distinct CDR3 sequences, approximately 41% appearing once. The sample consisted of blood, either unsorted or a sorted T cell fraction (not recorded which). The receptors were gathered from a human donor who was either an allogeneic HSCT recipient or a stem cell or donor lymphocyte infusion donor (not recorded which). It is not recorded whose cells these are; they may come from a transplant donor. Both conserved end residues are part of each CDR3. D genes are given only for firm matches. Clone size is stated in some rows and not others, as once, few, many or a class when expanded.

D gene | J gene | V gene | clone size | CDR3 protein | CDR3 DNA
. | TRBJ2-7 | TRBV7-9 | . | CASSPKDGAYEQYF | TGTGCCAGCAGCCCGAAGGACGGGGCCTACGAGCAGTACTTC
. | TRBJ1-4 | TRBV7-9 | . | CASSPSSGRTAATNEKLFF | TGTGCCAGCAGCCCCAGCTCAGGTCGCACTGCAGCAACTAATGAAAAACTGTTTTTT
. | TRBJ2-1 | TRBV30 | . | CAWSFSHGGEQFF | TGTGCCTGGAGTTTCTCCCATGGGGGTGAGCAGTTCTTC
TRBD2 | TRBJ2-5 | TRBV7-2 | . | CASSSRLAGGQLVKETQYF | TGTGCCAGCAGCTCGCGACTAGCGGGAGGCCAACTAGTTAAAGAGACCCAGTACTTC
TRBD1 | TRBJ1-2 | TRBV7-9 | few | CASRWTGGAGGYTF | TGTGCCAGCAGGTGGACAGGGGGCGCGGGTGGCTACACCTTC
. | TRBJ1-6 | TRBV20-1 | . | CSAMRFSIYNSPLHF | TGCAGTGCGATGCGGTTCAGCATCTACAATTCACCCCTCCACTTT
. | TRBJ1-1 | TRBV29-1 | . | CSVRGRPMNTEAFF | TGCAGCGTCCGCGGTAGGCCAATGAACACTGAAGCTTTCTTT
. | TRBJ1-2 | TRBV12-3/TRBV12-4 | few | CASSPGSRAVGYTF | TGTGCCAGCAGCCCTGGGTCCCGGGCAGTCGGCTACACCTTC
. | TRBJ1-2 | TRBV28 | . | CASRDLQALNYGYTF | TGTGCCAGCAGGGACCTACAGGCGCTTAACTATGGCTACACCTTC
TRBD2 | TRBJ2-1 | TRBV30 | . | CAWSKTSGYNEQFF | TGTGCCTGGAGTAAGACTAGCGGTTACAATGAGCAGTTCTTC
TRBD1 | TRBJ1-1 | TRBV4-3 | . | CASSQDQGATEAFF | TGCGCCAGCAGCCAAGACCAGGGGGCAACTGAAGCTTTCTTT
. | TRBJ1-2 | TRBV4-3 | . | CASSQDRTGSYGYTF | TGCGCCAGCAGCCAAGATCGTACCGGGAGCTATGGCTACACCTTC
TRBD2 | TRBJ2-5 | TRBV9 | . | CASSSRTSGSSETQYF | TGTGCCAGCAGCTCTCGGACTAGCGGGAGTTCAGAGACCCAGTACTTC
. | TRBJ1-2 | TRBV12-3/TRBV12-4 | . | CASSLVNHRRRSYGYTF | TGTGCCAGCAGTTTAGTTAACCACAGGCGACGGAGCTATGGCTACACCTTC
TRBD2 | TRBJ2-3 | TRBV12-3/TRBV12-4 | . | CASSLVELALPDTQYF | TGTGCCAGCAGTTTAGTCGAACTAGCGCTACCAGATACGCAGTATTTT
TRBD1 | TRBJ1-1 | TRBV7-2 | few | CASSLGQGARLFEAFF | TGTGCCAGCAGCTTAGGACAGGGGGCTAGGCTCTTTGAAGCTTTCTTT
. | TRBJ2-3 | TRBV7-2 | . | CASSLVAVTDTQYF | TGTGCCAGCAGCTTAGTTGCGGTAACAGATACGCAGTATTTT
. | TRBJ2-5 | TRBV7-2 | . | CASSQGVWQETQYF | TGTGCCAGCAGCCAGGGAGTTTGGCAAGAGACCCAGTACTTC
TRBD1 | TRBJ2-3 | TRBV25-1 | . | CASSGEGQGGDTQYF | TGTGCCAGCAGTGGAGAGGGACAGGGTGGGGATACGCAGTATTTT
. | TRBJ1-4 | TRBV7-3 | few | CASSPGTNEKLFF | TGTGCCAGCAGCCCCGGCACTAATGAAAAACTGTTTTTT
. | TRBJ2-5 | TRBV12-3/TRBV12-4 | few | CASARVGETQYF | TGTGCCAGCGCCAGAGTTGGGGAGACCCAGTACTTC
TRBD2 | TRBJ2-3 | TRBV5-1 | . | CASSLGAGGTDTQYF | TGCGCCAGCAGCTTGGGTGCGGGAGGTACAGATACGCAGTATTTT
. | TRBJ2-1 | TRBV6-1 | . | CASRAPGVSSYNEQFF | TGTGCCAGCAGGGCCCCAGGGGTCAGCTCCTACAATGAGCAGTTCTTC
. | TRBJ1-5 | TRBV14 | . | CASSQDGPINQPQHF | TGTGCCAGCAGCCAAGATGGCCCGATAAATCAGCCCCAGCATTTT
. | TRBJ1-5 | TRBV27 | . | CASSAPGDWDQPQHF | TGTGCCAGCAGTGCACCCGGGGACTGGGATCAGCCCCAGCATTTT
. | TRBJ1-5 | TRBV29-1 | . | CSVGSCRFDGNQPQHF | TGCAGCGTTGGTAGTTGTCGGTTCGACGGCAATCAGCCCCAGCATTTT
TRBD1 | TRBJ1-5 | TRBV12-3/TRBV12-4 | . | CASSPGRDSKGLGQPQHF | TGTGCCAGCAGTCCAGGACGGGACAGTAAAGGGTTGGGGCAGCCCCAGCATTTT
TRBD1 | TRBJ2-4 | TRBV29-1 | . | CSVEDLRQGQENIQYF | TGCAGCGTTGAAGATTTAAGACAGGGTCAGGAAAACATTCAGTACTTC
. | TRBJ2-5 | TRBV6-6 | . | CASRGRGRETQYF | TGTGCCAGCAGGGGAAGGGGCCGGGAGACCCAGTACTTC
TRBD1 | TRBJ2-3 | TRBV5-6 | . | CASSIGTGARTDTQYF | TGTGCCAGCAGCATAGGGACAGGGGCCCGCACAGATACGCAGTATTTT
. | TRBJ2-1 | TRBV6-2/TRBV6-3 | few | CASSYWGSNEQFF | TGTGCCAGCAGTTACTGGGGGTCCAATGAGCAGTTCTTC
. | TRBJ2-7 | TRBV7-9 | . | CASSFAWQPYEQYF | TGTGCCAGCAGCTTTGCATGGCAACCCTACGAGCAGTACTTC
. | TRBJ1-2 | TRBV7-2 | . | CASSEGAGAPYGYTF | TGTGCCAGCAGCGAAGGGGCGGGGGCTCCCTATGGCTACACCTTC
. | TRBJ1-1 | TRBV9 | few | CASSVGFGRGLTGTEAFF | TGTGCCAGCAGCGTAGGGTTCGGCAGGGGATTGACGGGGACTGAAGCTTTCTTT
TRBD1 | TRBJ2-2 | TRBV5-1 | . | CASSLRGTGYANTGELFF | TGCGCCAGCAGCTTGAGAGGGACAGGGTACGCGAACACCGGGGAGCTGTTTTTT
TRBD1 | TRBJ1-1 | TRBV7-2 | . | CASSVKTGGTEAFF | TGTGCCAGCAGCGTGAAGACAGGGGGGACTGAAGCTTTCTTT
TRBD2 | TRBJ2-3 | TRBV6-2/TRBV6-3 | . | CASLAGARTDTQYF | TGTGCCAGCTTGGCGGGAGCGCGGACAGATACGCAGTATTTT
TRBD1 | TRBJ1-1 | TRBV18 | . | CASTGTGAPAFF | TGTGCCAGCACTGGGACAGGGGCTCCGGCTTTCTTT
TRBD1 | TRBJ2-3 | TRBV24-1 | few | CATSPGQGITDTQYF | TGTGCCACATCGCCGGGACAGGGGATCACAGATACGCAGTATTTT
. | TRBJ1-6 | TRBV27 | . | CASTRGHNSPLHF | TGTGCCAGCACCAGGGGTCATAATTCACCCCTCCACTTT
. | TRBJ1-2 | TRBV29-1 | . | CSVEGSVYGYTF | TGCAGCGTTGAAGGGAGTGTCTATGGCTACACCTTC
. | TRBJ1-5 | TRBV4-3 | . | CASSPGWGGNQPQHF | TGCGCCAGCAGTCCCGGCTGGGGCGGCAATCAGCCCCAGCATTTT
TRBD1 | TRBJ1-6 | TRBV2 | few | CASIWTGGMNSPLHF | TGTGCCAGCATTTGGACAGGGGGCATGAATTCACCCCTCCACTTT
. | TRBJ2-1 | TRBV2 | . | CASSESVAALYNEQFF | TGTGCCAGCAGTGAATCGGTAGCCGCCCTCTACAATGAGCAGTTCTTC
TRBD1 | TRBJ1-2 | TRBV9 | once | CASSEGTGNSYGYTF | TGTGCCAGCAGCGAGGGGACAGGGAACTCTTATGGCTACACCTTC
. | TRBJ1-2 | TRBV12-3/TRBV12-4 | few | CASSFLTTRGGYGYTF | TGTGCCAGCAGTTTCCTAACTACCAGGGGCGGCTATGGCTACACCTTC
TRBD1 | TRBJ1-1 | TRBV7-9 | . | CASSSWTGMNTEAFF | TGTGCCAGCAGCTCTTGGACAGGAATGAACACTGAAGCTTTCTTT
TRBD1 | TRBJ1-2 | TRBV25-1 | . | CASSGDRMTNYGYTF | TGTGCCAGCAGTGGGGACAGGATGACTAACTATGGCTACACCTTC